This note documents a single T cell receptor beta chain sequence. Its specificity is unknown. The CDR3 loop spans 16 amino acids. V shed 6 bases, J shed 3 bases, and the junction held 9 bases outside the gene matches. The V gene's germline CDR1 is SGHAT and CDR2 FQNNGV. Execution of the assay was at deep level. The protocol was immunoSEQ multiplex PCR, while the TCRdb copy is restricted to in-frame clones and leaves out a portion. There are around 720,000 clones in the sample; less than 80% occur only once, and around 1.8% lies in the top ten. The sample comes from a study of shared clonotypes between healthy human individuals. Study conclusions and caveats: Clonotypes not shared had lower generation probabilities than those common to all four donors. An anticipated effect of sequencing depth on clonotype sharing among donors was recognized.

The clonotype was recovered from a young woman in good health. The sequencing input was memory CD4+ T cells sorted from blood. The subset was: CD45RA-negative fraction. V usage is TRBV11-2 and J usage is TRBJ2-2, with 8 nucleotides matching TRBD2. CDR3 residues: CASRSLIAGYTGELFF. DNA of the CDR3: TGTGCCAGCAGGTCCCTCATAGCGGGATACACCGGGGAGCTGTTTTTT.